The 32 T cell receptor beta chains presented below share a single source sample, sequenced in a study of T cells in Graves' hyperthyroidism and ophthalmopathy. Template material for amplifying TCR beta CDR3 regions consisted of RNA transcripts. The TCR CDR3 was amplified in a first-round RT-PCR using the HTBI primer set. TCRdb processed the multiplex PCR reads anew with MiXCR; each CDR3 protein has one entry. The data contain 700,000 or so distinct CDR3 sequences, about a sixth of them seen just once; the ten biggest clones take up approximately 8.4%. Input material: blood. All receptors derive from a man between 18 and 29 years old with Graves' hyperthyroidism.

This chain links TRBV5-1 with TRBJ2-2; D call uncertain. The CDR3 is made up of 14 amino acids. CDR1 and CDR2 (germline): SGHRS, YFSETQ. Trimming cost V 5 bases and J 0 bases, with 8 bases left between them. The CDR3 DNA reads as TGCGCCAGCAGTCCTACTTCGAACACCGGGGAGCTGTTTTTT. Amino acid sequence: CASSPTSNTGELFF.

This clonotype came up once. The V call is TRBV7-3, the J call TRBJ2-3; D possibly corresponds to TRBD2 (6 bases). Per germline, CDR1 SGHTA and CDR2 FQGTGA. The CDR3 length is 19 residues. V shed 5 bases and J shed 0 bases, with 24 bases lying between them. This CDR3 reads CASSALIGTSPSSTDTQYF. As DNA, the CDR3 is TGTGCCAGCAGCGCCCTAATAGGGACTTCCCCCTCTAGCACAGATACGCAGTATTTT.

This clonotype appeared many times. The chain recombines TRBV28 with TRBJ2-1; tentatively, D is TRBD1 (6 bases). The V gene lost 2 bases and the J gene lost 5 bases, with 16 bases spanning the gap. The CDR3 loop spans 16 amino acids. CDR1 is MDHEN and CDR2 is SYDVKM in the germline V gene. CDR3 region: CASSLGDTMGHNEQFF. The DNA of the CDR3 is TGTGCCAGCAGTTTAGGGGACACGATGGGCCACAATGAGCAGTTCTTC.

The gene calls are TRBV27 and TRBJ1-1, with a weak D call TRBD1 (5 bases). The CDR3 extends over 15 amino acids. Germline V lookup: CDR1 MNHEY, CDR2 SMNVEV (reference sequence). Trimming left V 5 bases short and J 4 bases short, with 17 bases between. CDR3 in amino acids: CASSPSRAGRTEAFF. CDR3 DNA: TGTGCCAGCAGTCCATCCCGGGCAGGGCGCACTGAAGCTTTCTTT.

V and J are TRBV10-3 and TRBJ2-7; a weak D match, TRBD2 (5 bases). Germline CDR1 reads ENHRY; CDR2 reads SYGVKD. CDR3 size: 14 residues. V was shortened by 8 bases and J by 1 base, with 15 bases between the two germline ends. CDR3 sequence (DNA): TGTGCCATCGGTGGCGGGCTAGTGTCCTACGAGCAGTACTTC. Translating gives CAIGGGLVSYEQYF.

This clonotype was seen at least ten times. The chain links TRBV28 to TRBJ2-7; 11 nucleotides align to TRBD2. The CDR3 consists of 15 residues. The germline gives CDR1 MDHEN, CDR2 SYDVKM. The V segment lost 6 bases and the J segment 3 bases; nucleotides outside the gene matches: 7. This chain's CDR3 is CASSTPGLADYEQYF. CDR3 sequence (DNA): TGTGCCAGCAGCACGCCGGGACTAGCGGACTACGAGCAGTACTTC.

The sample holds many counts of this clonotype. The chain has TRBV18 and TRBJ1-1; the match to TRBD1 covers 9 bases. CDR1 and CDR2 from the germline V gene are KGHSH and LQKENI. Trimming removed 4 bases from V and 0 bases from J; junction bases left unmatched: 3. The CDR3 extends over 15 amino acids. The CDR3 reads CASSQRQGVNTEAFF. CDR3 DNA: TGTGCCAGCTCACAGAGACAGGGGGTGAACACTGAAGCTTTCTTT.

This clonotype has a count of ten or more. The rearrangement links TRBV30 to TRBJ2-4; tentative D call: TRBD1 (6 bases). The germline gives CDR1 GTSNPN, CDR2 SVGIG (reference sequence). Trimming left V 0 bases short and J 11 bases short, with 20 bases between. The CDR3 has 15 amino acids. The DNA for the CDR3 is TGTGCCTGGAGTGTACCTGGGGGCGAACCTGCTCTTCAGTACTTC. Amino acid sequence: CAWSVPGGEPALQYF.

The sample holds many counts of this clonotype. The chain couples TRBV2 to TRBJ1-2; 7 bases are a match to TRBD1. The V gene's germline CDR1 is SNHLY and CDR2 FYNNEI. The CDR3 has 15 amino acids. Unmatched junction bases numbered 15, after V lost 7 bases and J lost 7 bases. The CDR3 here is CASTKGSGGMTGYTF. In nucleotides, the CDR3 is TGTGCCAGCACTAAGGGGTCAGGGGGAATGACTGGCTACACCTTC.

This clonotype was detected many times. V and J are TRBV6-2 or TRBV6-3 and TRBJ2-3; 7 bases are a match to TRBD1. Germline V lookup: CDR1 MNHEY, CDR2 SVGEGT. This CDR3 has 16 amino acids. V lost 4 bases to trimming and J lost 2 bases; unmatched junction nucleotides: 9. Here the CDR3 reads CASSSLDRSFTDTQYF. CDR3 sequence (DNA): TGTGCCAGCAGTTCCCTGGACAGGTCCTTCACAGATACGCAGTATTTT.

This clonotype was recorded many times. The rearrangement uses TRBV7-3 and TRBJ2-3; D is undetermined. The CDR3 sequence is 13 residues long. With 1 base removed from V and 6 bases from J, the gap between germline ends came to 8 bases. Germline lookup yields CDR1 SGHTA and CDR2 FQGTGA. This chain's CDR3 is CASSLNLGDTQYF. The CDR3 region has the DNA TGTGCCAGCAGCTTAAATTTAGGGGATACGCAGTATTTT.

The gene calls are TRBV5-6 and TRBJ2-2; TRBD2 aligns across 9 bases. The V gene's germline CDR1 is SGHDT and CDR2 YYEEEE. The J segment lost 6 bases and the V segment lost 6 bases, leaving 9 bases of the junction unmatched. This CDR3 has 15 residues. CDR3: CASNLAGAPPGELFF. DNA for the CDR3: TGTGCCAGCAACTTAGCGGGGGCGCCCCCCGGGGAGCTGTTTTTT.

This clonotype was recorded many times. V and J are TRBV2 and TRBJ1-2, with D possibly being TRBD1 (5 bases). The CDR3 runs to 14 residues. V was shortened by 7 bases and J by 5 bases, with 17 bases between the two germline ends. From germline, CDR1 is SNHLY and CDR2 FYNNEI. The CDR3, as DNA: TGTGCCAGCATACGGCGGGGGGTAGGGTATGGCTACACCTTC. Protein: CASIRRGVGYGYTF.

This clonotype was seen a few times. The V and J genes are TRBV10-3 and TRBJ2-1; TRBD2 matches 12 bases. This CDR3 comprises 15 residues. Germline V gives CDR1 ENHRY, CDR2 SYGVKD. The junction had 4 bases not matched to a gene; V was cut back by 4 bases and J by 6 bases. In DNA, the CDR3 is TGTGCCATCAGTGGGCTAGCGGGAGGGATCAATGAGCAGTTCTTC. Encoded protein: CAISGLAGGINEQFF.

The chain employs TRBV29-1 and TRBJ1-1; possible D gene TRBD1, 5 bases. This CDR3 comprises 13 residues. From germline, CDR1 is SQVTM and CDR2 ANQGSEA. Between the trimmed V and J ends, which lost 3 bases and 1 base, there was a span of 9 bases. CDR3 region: CSVDRAKNTEAFF. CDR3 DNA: TGCAGCGTTGACAGGGCCAAGAACACTGAAGCTTTCTTT.

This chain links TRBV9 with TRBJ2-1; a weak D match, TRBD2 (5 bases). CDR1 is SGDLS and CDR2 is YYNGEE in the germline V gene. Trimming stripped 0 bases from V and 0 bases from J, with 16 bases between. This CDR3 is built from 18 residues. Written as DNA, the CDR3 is TGTGCCAGCAGCGTAGGAGCGGCTGGCGTTAGCTCCTACAATGAGCAGTTCTTC. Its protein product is CASSVGAAGVSSYNEQFF.

The CDR3 reads CASSLYVDETQYF. DNA of the CDR3: TGTGCCAGCAGCTTATATGTGGATGAGACCCAGTACTTC. The chain links TRBV7-3 to TRBJ2-5; D ambiguous. In germline, CDR1 is SGHTA, CDR2 FQGTGA. V was pared by 2 bases and J by 5 bases, with 9 bases between. The CDR3 length is 13 residues.

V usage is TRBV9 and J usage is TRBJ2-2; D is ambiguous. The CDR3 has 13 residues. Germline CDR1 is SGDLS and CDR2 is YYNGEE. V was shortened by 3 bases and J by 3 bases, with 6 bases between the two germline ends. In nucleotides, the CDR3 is TGTGCCAGCAGCGCTCAGGACACCGGGGAGCTGTTTTTT. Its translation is CASSAQDTGELFF.

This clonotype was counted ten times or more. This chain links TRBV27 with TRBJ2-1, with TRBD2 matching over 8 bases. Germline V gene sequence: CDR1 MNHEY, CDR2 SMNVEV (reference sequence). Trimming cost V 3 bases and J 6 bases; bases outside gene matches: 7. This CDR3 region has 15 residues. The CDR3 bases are TGTGCCAGCAGTTTGTGGACTAGCCTGGGCAATGAGCAGTTCTTC. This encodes CASSLWTSLGNEQFF.

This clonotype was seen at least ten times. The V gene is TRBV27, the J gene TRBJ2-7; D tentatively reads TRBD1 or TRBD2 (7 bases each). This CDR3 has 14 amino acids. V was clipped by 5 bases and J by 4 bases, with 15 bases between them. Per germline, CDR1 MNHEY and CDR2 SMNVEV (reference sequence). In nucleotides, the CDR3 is TGTGCCAGCAGTGTCACCAGGGGGGGTTACGAGCAGTACTTC. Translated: CASSVTRGGYEQYF.

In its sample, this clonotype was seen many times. The CDR3 DNA follows: TGCAGCGTTGATGTCGGGTATGACAATGAGCAGTTCTTC. This sequence encodes CSVDVGYDNEQFF. The V call is TRBV29-1, the J call TRBJ2-1, with D hard to call. Trimming pared 3 bases from V and 5 bases from J, leaving 11 bases between. CDR1 SQVTM and CDR2 ANQGSEA come from the germline V gene. The CDR3 is 13 residues long.

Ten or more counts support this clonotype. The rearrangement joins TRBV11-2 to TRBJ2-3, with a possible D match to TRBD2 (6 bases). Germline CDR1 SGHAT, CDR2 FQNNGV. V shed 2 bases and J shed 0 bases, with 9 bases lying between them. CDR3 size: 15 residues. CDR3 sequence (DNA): TGTGCCAGCAGCTTATCGCGGGGTAGCACAGATACGCAGTATTTT. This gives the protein CASSLSRGSTDTQYF.

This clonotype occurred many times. CDR3 in amino acids: CASTSPQGRYGYTF. The CDR3 DNA is TGTGCCAGCACCTCTCCGCAGGGAAGATATGGCTACACCTTC. The chain links TRBV13 to TRBJ1-2; D is possibly TRBD1 (5 bases). V was clipped by 7 bases and J by 5 bases, with 17 bases between them. The CDR3 length is 14 residues. The germline CDR1 and CDR2 sequences are PRHDT and FYEKMQ (reference sequence).

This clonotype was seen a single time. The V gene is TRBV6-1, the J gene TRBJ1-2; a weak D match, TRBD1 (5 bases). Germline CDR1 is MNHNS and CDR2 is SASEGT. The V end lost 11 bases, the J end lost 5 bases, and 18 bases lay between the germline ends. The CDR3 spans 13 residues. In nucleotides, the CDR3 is TGTGCCTGTCAAGAAGGGGTCATTTATGGCTACACCTTC. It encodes CACQEGVIYGYTF.

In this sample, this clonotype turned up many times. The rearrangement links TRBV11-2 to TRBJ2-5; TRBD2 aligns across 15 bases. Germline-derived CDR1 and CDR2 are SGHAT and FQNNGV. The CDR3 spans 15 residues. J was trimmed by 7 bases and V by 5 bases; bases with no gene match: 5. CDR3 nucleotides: TGTGCCAGCAGCCCGGGACTAGCGGGGGGCTGGACCCAGTACTTC. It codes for CASSPGLAGGWTQYF.

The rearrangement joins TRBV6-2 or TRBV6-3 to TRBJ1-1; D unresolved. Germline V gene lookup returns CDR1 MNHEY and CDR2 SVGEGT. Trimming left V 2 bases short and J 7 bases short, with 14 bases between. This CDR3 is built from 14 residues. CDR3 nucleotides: TGTGCCAGCAGTTACGGGTCGCAGATTTATGAAGCTTTCTTT. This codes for CASSYGSQIYEAFF.

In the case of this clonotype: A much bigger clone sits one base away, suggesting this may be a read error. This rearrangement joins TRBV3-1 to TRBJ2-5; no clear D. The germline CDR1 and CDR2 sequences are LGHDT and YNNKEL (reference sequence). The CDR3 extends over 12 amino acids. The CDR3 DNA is TGTGGCAGCAGCCATCCCCGGGAGACCCAGTACTTC. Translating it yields CGSSHPRETQYF.

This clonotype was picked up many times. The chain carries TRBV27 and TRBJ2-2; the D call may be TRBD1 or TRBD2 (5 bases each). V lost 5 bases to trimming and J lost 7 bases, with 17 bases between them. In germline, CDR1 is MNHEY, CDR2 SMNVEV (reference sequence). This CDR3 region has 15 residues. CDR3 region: CASSPLQGTGGELFF. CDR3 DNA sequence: TGTGCCAGCAGTCCCCTACAAGGGACGGGCGGGGAGCTGTTTTTT.

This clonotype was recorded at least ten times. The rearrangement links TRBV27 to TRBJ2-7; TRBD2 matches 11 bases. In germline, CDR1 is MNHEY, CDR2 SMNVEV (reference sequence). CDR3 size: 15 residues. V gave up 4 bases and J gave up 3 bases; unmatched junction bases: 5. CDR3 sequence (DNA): TGTGCCAGCAGTTCCACGACTAGCGGGAACTACGAGCAGTACTTC. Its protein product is CASSSTTSGNYEQYF.

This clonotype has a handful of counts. The CDR3 DNA sequence: TGTGCCAGCAGCTTAGATTTAGCGGGAAGTGTCTACGAGCAGTACTTC. Translating it yields CASSLDLAGSVYEQYF. The chain combines TRBV11-2 with TRBJ2-7; TRBD2 agrees at 8 bases. Per the germline V gene, CDR1 is SGHAT and CDR2 is FQNNGV. This CDR3 region has 16 residues. V was clipped by 0 bases and J by 3 bases; unmatched bases: 7.

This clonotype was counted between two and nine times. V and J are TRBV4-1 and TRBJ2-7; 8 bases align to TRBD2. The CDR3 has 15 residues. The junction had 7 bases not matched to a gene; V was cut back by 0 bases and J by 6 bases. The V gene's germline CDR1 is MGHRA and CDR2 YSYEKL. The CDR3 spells CASSQDPAGVPEQYF. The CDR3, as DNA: TGCGCCAGCAGCCAAGATCCAGCGGGAGTTCCCGAGCAGTACTTC.

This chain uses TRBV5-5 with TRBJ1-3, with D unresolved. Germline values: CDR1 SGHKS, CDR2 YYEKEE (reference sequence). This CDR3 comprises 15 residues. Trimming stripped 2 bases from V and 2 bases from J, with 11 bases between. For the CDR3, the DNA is TGTGCCAGCAGCTTAGGCTCGAGCACTGGAAACACCATATATTTT. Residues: CASSLGSSTGNTIYF.